This passage covers 23 T cell receptor beta chains from one sample sequenced in a study of T cells in Graves' hyperthyroidism and ophthalmopathy (dated by TCRdb to the late 2010s). Library creation used multiplex PCR. For sequencing, an Illumina HiSeq 2000 was employed. TCR beta CDR3 regions were amplified from RNA transcripts. A first-round RT-PCR of the TCR CDR3 used the HTBI primer set with the Qiagen OneStep RT-PCR kit. TCRdb itself trimmed the public reads at Q25 with fastp, ran MiXCR and retained productive beta chains. Identical CDR3 protein sequences are pooled into one entry, listed with their most common genes and DNA. This sample gives about 290,000 distinct CDR3 sequences in total; roughly 15% of them show up just once. Roughly 8.2% of the sample lies in the top ten. Material for sequencing was blood. The receptor source for this set is a woman aged 40-49 years with Graves' hyperthyroidism.

V gene TRBV10-3 combines with J gene TRBJ1-4; the D gene is possibly TRBD1 (5 bases). Germline CDR1 ENHRY, CDR2 SYGVKD. Trimming pared 2 bases from V and 6 bases from J, leaving 10 bases between. This CDR3 spans 14 amino acids. As DNA, the CDR3 is TGTGCCATCAGTGAGGCCGGGACGGATGAAAAACTGTTTTTT. Translation: CAISEAGTDEKLFF.

The sample holds many counts of this clonotype. V usage is TRBV7-8 and J usage is TRBJ2-1; TRBD2 is a possible D gene (6 bases). The germline V gene has CDR1 SGHVS and CDR2 FQNEAQ. Trimming cost V 0 bases and J 4 bases, with 13 bases left between them. This CDR3 comprises 16 residues. The CDR3 reads CASSLAGGGFYNEQFF. CDR3 nucleotides: TGTGCCAGCAGCTTAGCGGGAGGCGGGTTTTACAATGAGCAGTTCTTC.

The table lists this clonotype with a few counts. The chain joins TRBV10-3 to TRBJ1-5, with a tentative D call TRBD1 (6 bases). Germline CDR1 is ENHRY and CDR2 is SYGVKD. V was clipped by 2 bases and J by 3 bases, with 8 bases between them. The CDR3 has 14 amino acids. This CDR3 is CAISEGGPNQPQHF. The CDR3 region has the DNA TGTGCCATCAGTGAGGGGGGGCCCAATCAGCCCCAGCATTTT.

This clonotype has only a few counts. The chain is built from TRBV20-1 and TRBJ2-7; 15 positions agree with TRBD2. Germline assignment: CDR1 DFQATT and CDR2 SNEGSKA (reference sequence). Germline trimming cut 5 bases from V and 4 bases from J; bases unmatched to any gene: 3. The CDR3 totals 14 residues. The CDR3 sequence is CSARTSGRGYEQYF. The CDR3 DNA reads as TGCAGTGCTCGGACTAGCGGGAGGGGATACGAGCAGTACTTC.

The sample holds many counts of this clonotype. This chain uses TRBV7-2 with TRBJ2-2; D gene uncertain. CDR3 length: 14 residues. V was shortened by 2 bases and J by 5 bases, with 9 bases between the two germline ends. Germline V gene sequence: CDR1 SGHTA, CDR2 FQGNSA. This CDR3 is CASSLSLLTGELFF. The CDR3 DNA sequence: TGTGCCAGCAGCTTAAGTCTGCTAACCGGGGAGCTGTTTTTT.

Ten or more counts support this clonotype. The chain is built from TRBV27 and TRBJ1-5; D is unclear. Trimming pared 1 base from V and 4 bases from J, leaving 5 bases between. CDR1 and CDR2 from the germline V gene are MNHEY and SMNVEV (reference sequence). The CDR3 totals 13 residues. Written as DNA, the CDR3 is TGTGCCAGCAGTTTATTACCGAATCAGCCCCAGCATTTT. It encodes CASSLLPNQPQHF.

This clonotype was detected ten times or more. This chain connects TRBV20-1 to TRBJ2-5; 7 nucleotides agree with TRBD2. CDR3 length: 11 residues. V lost 6 bases and J lost 5; bases outside the gene matches: 3. Germline CDR1 DFQATT, CDR2 SNEGSKA (reference sequence). The CDR3 spells CSAGGRETQYF. CDR3 nucleotide sequence: TGCAGTGCGGGAGGGCGGGAGACCCAGTACTTC.

The sample holds many counts of this clonotype. V and J are TRBV15 and TRBJ2-5; D might be TRBD2 (6 bases). Germline V gives CDR1 LNHNV, CDR2 YYDKDF (reference sequence). V was cut by 4 bases and J by 1 base, with 13 bases left in between. This CDR3 region has 15 residues. In DNA, the CDR3 is TGTGCCACCAGCAAAGAGCGGAGGGTCCAAGAGACCCAGTACTTC. Translating it yields CATSKERRVQETQYF.

In this sample, this clonotype turned up many times. V gene TRBV29-1 combines with J gene TRBJ1-1; D remains unclear. Deletions cut 6 bases from V and 1 base from J, with 18 bases between. Germline assignment: CDR1 SQVTM and CDR2 ANQGSEA. CDR3 length: 15 amino acids. DNA of the CDR3: TGCAGCGTCCCCAAAGCGGTCCTTTCGAACACTGAAGCTTTCTTT. Translation gives CSVPKAVLSNTEAFF.

This clonotype has a count of ten or more. This chain connects TRBV27 to TRBJ2-7; the match to TRBD1 covers 7 bases. The length of the CDR3 is 14 residues. V shed 5 bases, J shed 2 bases, and the junction held 6 bases outside the gene matches. CDR1 and CDR2 from the germline V gene are MNHEY and SMNVEV (reference sequence). CDR3 sequence (DNA): TGTGCCAGCAGTCCGTGGGACAGAACCTACGAGCAGTACTTC. Amino acid sequence: CASSPWDRTYEQYF.

In this sample, this clonotype turned up many times. A much larger clone is a single base away; this may be a read error. V and J are TRBV2 and TRBJ2-5; D is uncertain. In germline, CDR1 is SNHLY, CDR2 FYNNEI. This CDR3 region has 11 residues. DNA of the CDR3: TGTGCCGGCAGTGCCGAAGAGACCCAGTACTTC. Translation gives CAGSAEETQYF. Full variable domain (rest looked up from reference TRBV2 and TRBJ2-5): EPEVTQTPSHQVTQMGQEVILRCVPISNHLYFYWYRQILGQKVEFLVSFYNNEISEKSEIFDDQFSVERPDGSNFTLKIRSTKLEDSAMYFCAGSAEETQYFGPGTRLLVL.

The sample holds many counts of this clonotype. The rearrangement joins TRBV2 to TRBJ1-6; tentative D call: TRBD1 (6 bases). The CDR3 has 14 amino acids. In germline, CDR1 is SNHLY, CDR2 FYNNEI. The V end was cut by 4 bases, the J end by 8 bases, with 12 bases between. The CDR3 DNA follows: TGTGCCAGCAGTGCCCGGGAGGGGGATTCACCCCTCCACTTT. Protein: CASSAREGDSPLHF.

This clonotype was found a few times. This sequence joins TRBV28 and TRBJ1-1; D gene unclear. Deletions cut 3 bases from V and 7 bases from J, with 6 bases between. From germline, CDR1 is MDHEN and CDR2 SYDVKM. This CDR3 region has 11 residues. The CDR3 DNA reads TGTGCCAGCAGTTTGCCCGGTGAAGCTTTCTTT. Translation: CASSLPGEAFF.

This clonotype has at least ten counts. The chain is built from TRBV29-1 and TRBJ1-1, with D possibly matching TRBD1 (6 bases). The CDR3 covers 14 residues. Trimming took off 6 bases at V and 2 bases at J, with 16 bases between the two ends. Germline loops: CDR1 SQVTM, CDR2 ANQGSEA. The CDR3 bases are TGCAGCGTGGAACTCTTGGGGGCAAACACTGAAGCTTTCTTT. Protein product: CSVELLGANTEAFF.

This clonotype was found a few times. V gene TRBV24-1 combines with J gene TRBJ1-5; 8 nucleotides line up with TRBD1. V was clipped by 3 bases and J by 4 bases; unmatched bases: 1. Germline V gene lookup returns CDR1 KGHDR and CDR2 SFDVKD. The CDR3 runs to 14 residues. The CDR3 is CATSDTGGNQPQHF. DNA for the CDR3: TGTGCCACCAGTGATACAGGGGGAAATCAGCCCCAGCATTTT.

The gene calls are TRBV6-2 or TRBV6-3 and TRBJ2-3; the D gene is possibly TRBD2 (6 bases). This CDR3 has 18 residues. Trimming removed 6 bases at V and 2 bases at J, with 24 bases between. Germline V gene sequence: CDR1 MNHEY, CDR2 SVGEGT. Written as DNA, the CDR3 is TGTGCCAGCAGCTCTCCGTTCTCGGCTAGCGCTTACACAGATACGCAGTATTTT. It translates to CASSSPFSASAYTDTQYF.

Many counts were recorded for this clonotype. The rearrangement uses TRBV14 and TRBJ1-5; possibly TRBD1 for D (5 bases). The CDR3 consists of 17 residues. With 7 bases removed from V and 4 bases from J, the gap between germline ends came to 23 bases. The germline V gene has CDR1 SGHDN and CDR2 FVKESK. CDR3 nucleotide sequence: TGTGCCAGCAAAAGCCGGGGCGGGGCGCGAAATAATCAGCCCCAGCATTTT. Translated, it gives CASKSRGGARNNQPQHF.

This clonotype came up many times. The rearrangement links TRBV3-1 to TRBJ2-7; unclear D gene. Deletions cut 3 bases from V and 2 bases from J, with 11 bases between. Germline CDR1 reads LGHDT; CDR2 reads YNNKEL (reference sequence). The CDR3 covers 14 residues. The CDR3 DNA reads TGTGCCAGCAGCCATCTTGGTGCTACCTACGAGCAGTACTTC. Encoded protein: CASSHLGATYEQYF.

Many counts were recorded for this clonotype. The chain joins TRBV2 to TRBJ1-2; TRBD1 aligns across 8 bases. The J segment lost 8 bases and the V segment lost 4 bases, leaving 9 bases of the junction unmatched. Germline loops: CDR1 SNHLY, CDR2 FYNNEI. This CDR3 is built from 14 residues. CDR3 DNA sequence: TGTGCCAGCAGTGGGACAGGGAGGGGGCACGGCTACACCTTC. Its translation: CASSGTGRGHGYTF. The whole variable domain, filled in from reference TRBV2 and TRBJ1-2, reads EPEVTQTPSHQVTQMGQEVILRCVPISNHLYFYWYRQILGQKVEFLVSFYNNEISEKSEIFDDQFSVERPDGSNFTLKIRSTKLEDSAMYFCASSGTGRGHGYTFGSGTRLTVV.

This sequence joins TRBV10-3 and TRBJ1-1; weak D call: TRBD1 (5 bases). CDR3 length: 13 amino acids. Trimming removed 6 bases from V and 4 bases from J, with 12 bases in between. Germline values: CDR1 ENHRY, CDR2 SYGVKD. CDR3 nucleotide sequence: TGTGCCATCAGGGGGGAGCCAATCACTGAAGCTTTCTTT. Its translation: CAIRGEPITEAFF.

The sample holds many counts of this clonotype. The chain combines TRBV24-1 with TRBJ2-7; 9 positions agree with TRBD1. CDR3 length: 18 amino acids. The germline CDR1 and CDR2 sequences are KGHDR and SFDVKD. The V segment lost 3 bases and the J segment 7 bases; nucleotides outside the gene matches: 18. CDR3 in DNA: TGTGCCACCAGTGATAGCCCCCGGCCGGGACAGGGTGTTGGGGAGCAGTACTTC. Translating gives CATSDSPRPGQGVGEQYF.

This clonotype has a single count. This may be a read error: a much more frequent sequence differs by one nucleotide. The chain is built from TRBV15 and TRBJ1-1, with a tentative D call TRBD1 (6 bases). CDR1 is LNHNV, CDR2 YYDKDF, per germline (reference sequence). This CDR3 comprises 15 residues. CDR3 bases: TGTGCCACCGGCAGAGGTGGTGTGGGGGCGACTGAAGCTTTCTTT. Translated, it gives CATGRGGVGATEAFF.

Only a few counts were recorded for this clonotype. The rearrangement uses TRBV29-1 and TRBJ1-4, with TRBD1 matching 9 bases. With V trimmed by 7 bases and J by 4 bases, 7 bases remained unmatched. Germline V CDR1 and CDR2: SQVTM, ANQGSEA. This CDR3 spans 14 amino acids. Here the CDR3 reads CSATGGAGNEKLFF. The CDR3 nucleotides read TGCAGCGCCACAGGGGGCGCGGGTAATGAAAAACTGTTTTTT.